This is a list of T cell receptor beta chains from one sample in a study of blood T cell repertoires in COVID-19. The repertoire was sequenced with immunoSEQ multiplex PCR; TCRdb's copy has only in-frame clones and lacks some. In the table there are 370,000 or so clones, around 87% of which are singletons. Sequencing used PBMCs or T cells enriched from blood (not recorded which). These receptors all come from a man aged 25-40 years who had recovered from COVID-19. CDR3s include the opening cysteine and the closing phenylalanine or tryptophan. D genes are given only for firm matches.

V gene	J gene	D gene	CDR3 DNA	CDR3 protein
TRBV5-1	TRBJ2-3	-	TGCGCCAGCAGCTTGGTTGTAGGGGCAGATACGCAGTATTTT	CASSLVVGADTQYF
TRBV6-5	TRBJ1-6	TRBD1	TGTGCCAGCAATCCAGGGGGGCTCTATAATTCACCCCTCCACTTT	CASNPGGLYNSPLHF
TRBV7-9	TRBJ2-2	-	TGTGCCAGCAGCTTTCCAAGCCAGTGGACTGGGAACACCGGGGAGCTGTTTTTT	CASSFPSQWTGNTGELFF
TRBV5-5	TRBJ1-1	-	TGTGCCAGCAGCTTGCGGGGGGCGATTTTGAACACTGAAGCTTTCTTT	CASSLRGAILNTEAFF
TRBV5-5	TRBJ1-5	-	TGTGCCAGCAGTCCGGCTTACAGTCGAAATCAGCCCCAGCATTTT	CASSPAYSRNQPQHF
TRBV27	TRBJ1-6	TRBD1	TGTGCCAGCAGGGCAGGGGGCGTACTCCCCCTCCACTTT	CASRAGGVLPLHF
TRBV30	TRBJ1-4	-	TGTGCCTGGAGTGAACCCCCCGGTGACAGCTATAATGAAAAACTGTTTTTT	CAWSEPPGDSYNEKLFF
TRBV18	TRBJ1-3	-	TGTGCCAGCTCATCCCGGGGTGAGGGAAACACCATATATTTT	CASSSRGEGNTIYF
TRBV5-1	TRBJ2-2	-	TGCGCCAGCAGCTTTGGAGACCCCACCGGGGAGCTGTTTTTT	CASSFGDPTGELFF
TRBV5-6	TRBJ2-2	-	TGTGCCAGCAGCTTGCAGGGGCGGAACACCGGGGAGCTGTTTTTT	CASSLQGRNTGELFF